This TCR beta chain came from a study of T cell repertoires in cytomegalovirus infection. Study conclusions and caveats: Summed frequency of shared TCR beta families picked out CMV carriers who also had the relevant HLA.

MiXCR was run by TCRdb on the reads, yielding one entry per CDR3 protein. The table shows about 240,000 distinct CDR3 sequences, with around an eighth occurring only once. As for this clonotype: Its antigen is as yet unknown. With a much larger clone just one base away, this may be a read error.

Germline CDR1 SGHTA, CDR2 FQGTGA. This CDR3 has 14 amino acids. The chain has TRBV7-3 and TRBJ2-2; 7 bases are shared with TRBD1. The origin of this receptor is a human donor in good health (CMV status not recorded). Some clones in this sample may be carry-over from other donors' samples. Sequenced material: PBMCs. Here the CDR3 reads CATRTGANTGELVF. CDR3 bases: TGTGCCACCAGGACAGGCGCGAACACCGGGGAGCTGGTTTTT.